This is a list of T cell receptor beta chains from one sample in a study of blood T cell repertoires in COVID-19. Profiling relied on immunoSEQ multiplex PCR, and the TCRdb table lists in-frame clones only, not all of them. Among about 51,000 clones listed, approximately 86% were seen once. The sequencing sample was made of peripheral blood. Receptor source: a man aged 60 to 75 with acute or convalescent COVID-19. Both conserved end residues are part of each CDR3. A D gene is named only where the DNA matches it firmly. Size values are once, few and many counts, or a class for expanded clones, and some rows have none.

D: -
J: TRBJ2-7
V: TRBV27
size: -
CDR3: CASSLRGRGVYEQYF
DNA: TGTGCCAGCAGTTTACGGGGCAGGGGCGTTTACGAGCAGTACTTC

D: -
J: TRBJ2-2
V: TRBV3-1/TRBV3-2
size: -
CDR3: CASSQDMGGSHTGELFF
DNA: TGTGCCAGCAGCCAAGATATGGGGGGTTCGCACACCGGGGAGCTGTTTTTT

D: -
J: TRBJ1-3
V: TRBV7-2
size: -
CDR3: CASSEVQTGNTIYF
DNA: TGTGCCAGCAGCGAAGTTCAGACTGGAAACACCATATATTTT

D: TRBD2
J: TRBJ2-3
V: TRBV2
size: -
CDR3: CASSLAGVGSAQYF
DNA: TGTGCCAGCAGTCTAGCGGGAGTGGGGTCTGCGCAGTATTTT

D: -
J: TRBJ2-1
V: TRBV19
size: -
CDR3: CASSLVGLGIEQFF
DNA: TGTGCCAGTAGCCTGGTCGGACTCGGAATTGAGCAGTTCTTC

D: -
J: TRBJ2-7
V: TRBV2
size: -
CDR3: CASSEAGRGHEQYF
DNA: TGTGCCAGCAGTGAAGCTGGCAGGGGCCACGAGCAGTACTTC

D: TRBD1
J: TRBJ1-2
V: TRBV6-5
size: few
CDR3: CASSPDRDRGYTF
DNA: TGTGCCAGCAGCCCGGACAGGGATCGTGGCTACACCTTC

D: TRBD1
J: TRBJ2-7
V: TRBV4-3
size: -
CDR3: CASSQEPGQGGYEQYF
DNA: TGCGCCAGCAGCCAAGAACCGGGACAGGGGGGCTACGAGCAGTACTTC

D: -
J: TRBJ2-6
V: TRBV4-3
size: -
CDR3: CASSQERPSGANVLTF
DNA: TGCGCCAGCAGCCAGGAGAGGCCCTCTGGGGCCAACGTCCTGACTTTC

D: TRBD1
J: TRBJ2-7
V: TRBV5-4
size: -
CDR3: CASSRQGSYEQYF
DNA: TGTGCCAGCAGCCGACAGGGATCCTACGAGCAGTACTTC

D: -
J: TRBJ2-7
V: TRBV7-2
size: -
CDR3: CASTTNRQSYEQYF
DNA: TGTGCCAGCACCACTAACCGACAGAGCTACGAGCAGTACTTC

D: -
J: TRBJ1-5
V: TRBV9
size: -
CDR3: CASSVGSGNQPQHF
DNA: TGTGCCAGCAGCGTAGGGTCAGGCAATCAGCCCCAGCATTTT

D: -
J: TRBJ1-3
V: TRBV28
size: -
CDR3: CAYSSGNVVGGNTIYF
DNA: TGTGCATATAGTTCGGGGAACGTAGTCGGGGGAAACACCATATATTTT

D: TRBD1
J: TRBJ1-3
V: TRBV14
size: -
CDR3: CASTQTGFFSGNTIYF
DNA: TGTGCCAGCACGCAGACAGGGTTTTTCTCTGGAAACACCATATATTTT

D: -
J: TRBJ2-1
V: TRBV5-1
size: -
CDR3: CASSLVPGGRNEQFF
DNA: TGCGCCAGCAGCTTGGTTCCGGGTGGGAGGAATGAGCAGTTCTTC

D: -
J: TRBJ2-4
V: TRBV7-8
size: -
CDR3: CASSLARTKNIQYF
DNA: TGTGCCAGCAGCTTAGCGAGGACCAAAAACATTCAGTACTTC

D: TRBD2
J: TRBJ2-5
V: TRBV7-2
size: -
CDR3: CASSLAGLAGAETQYF
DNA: TGTGCCAGCAGCTTAGCGGGACTAGCGGGAGCAGAGACCCAGTACTTC

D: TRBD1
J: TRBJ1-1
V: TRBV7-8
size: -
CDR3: CASSITGAHTEAFF
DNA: TGTGCCAGCAGCATAACAGGGGCGCACACTGAAGCTTTCTTT

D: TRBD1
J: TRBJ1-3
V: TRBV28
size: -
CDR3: CASSSRTGTSGNTIYF
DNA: TGTGCCAGCAGTTCCCGGACAGGGACTTCTGGAAACACCATATATTTT

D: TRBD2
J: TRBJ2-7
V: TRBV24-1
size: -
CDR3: CATGAGGAYEQYF
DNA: TGTGCCACCGGGGCGGGAGGCGCCTACGAGCAGTACTTC

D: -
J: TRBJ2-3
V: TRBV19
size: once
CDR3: CARNDRRTQYF
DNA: TGTGCCAGAAACGACCGGAGAACGCAGTATTTT

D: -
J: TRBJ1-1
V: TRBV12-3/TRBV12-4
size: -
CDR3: CASQDTVNTEAFF
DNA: TGTGCCAGCCAGGACACCGTGAACACTGAAGCTTTCTTT

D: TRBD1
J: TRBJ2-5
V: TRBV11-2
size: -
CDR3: CASRISGTGGETQYF
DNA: TGTGCCAGCAGGATATCAGGGACAGGGGGAGAGACCCAGTACTTC

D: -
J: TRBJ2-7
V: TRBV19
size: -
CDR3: CASRESYAASYEQYF
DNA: TGTGCCAGCAGGGAATCCTATGCGGCCTCCTACGAGCAGTACTTC

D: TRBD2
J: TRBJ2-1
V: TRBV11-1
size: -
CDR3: CASSGTTSYEQFF
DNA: TGTGCCAGCAGCGGAACGACTAGCTATGAGCAGTTCTTC

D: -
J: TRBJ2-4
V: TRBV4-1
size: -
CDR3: CASSQAGFNIQYF
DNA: TGCGCCAGCAGCCAAGCCGGGTTTAACATTCAGTACTTC

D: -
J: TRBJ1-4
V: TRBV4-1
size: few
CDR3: CASSQEITTSRKLFF
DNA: TGCGCCAGCAGCCAAGAGATCACAACGTCCAGGAAACTGTTTTTT

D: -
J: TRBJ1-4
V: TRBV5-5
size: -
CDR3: CASSFDRINEKLFF
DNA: TGTGCCAGCAGCTTTGACAGGATTAATGAAAAACTGTTTTTT

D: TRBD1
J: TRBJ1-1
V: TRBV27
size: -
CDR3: CASSPLSPTGGNTEAFF
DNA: TGTGCCAGCAGTCCGCTCTCCCCGACAGGGGGGAACACTGAAGCTTTCTTT

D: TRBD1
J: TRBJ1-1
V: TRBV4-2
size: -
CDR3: CASSQDSGQGAEAFF
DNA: TGTGCCAGCAGCCAAGATTCGGGACAGGGAGCTGAAGCTTTCTTT

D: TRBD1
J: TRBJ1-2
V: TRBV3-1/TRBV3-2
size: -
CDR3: CASSPTGTGGFGYTF
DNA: TGTGCCAGCAGCCCAACCGGGACAGGGGGCTTTGGCTACACCTTC

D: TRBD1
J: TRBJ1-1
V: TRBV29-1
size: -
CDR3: CSVQGSEGTEAFF
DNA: TGCAGCGTACAGGGGTCGGAGGGCACTGAAGCTTTCTTT

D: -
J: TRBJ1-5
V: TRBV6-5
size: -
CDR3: CASSSVLYSNQPQHF
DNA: TGTGCCAGCAGTTCGGTCCTTTATAGCAATCAGCCCCAGCATTTT

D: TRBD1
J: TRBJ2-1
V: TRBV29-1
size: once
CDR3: CSVVGQAENNEQFF
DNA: TGCAGCGTTGTTGGACAGGCCGAAAATAATGAGCAGTTCTTC

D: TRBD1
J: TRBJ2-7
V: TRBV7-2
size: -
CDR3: CASSLALSGTGAYEQYF
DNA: TGTGCCAGCAGCTTAGCGCTAAGTGGGACAGGTGCCTACGAGCAGTACTTC

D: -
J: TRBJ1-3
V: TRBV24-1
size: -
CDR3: CATSDLDRVYF
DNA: TGTGCCACCAGTGATTTGGACAGAGTATATTTT

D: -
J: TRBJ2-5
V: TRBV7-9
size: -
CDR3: CASSSREGARETQYF
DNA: TGTGCCAGCAGCTCCCGGGAGGGGGCAAGAGAGACCCAGTACTTC

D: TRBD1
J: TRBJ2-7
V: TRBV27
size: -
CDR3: CASSLDRANEQYF
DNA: TGTGCCAGCAGTTTGGACAGGGCGAACGAGCAGTACTTC